Listed below are T cell receptor beta chains from one sample, sequenced in a study of shared clonotypes between healthy human individuals. The table came from immunoSEQ multiplex PCR; TCRdb's copy has only in-frame clones and leaves some out. The sample lists under 1,100,000 clones; about four fifths were seen once. Source material: memory CD4+ T cells from PBMCs. Source of these receptors: a man between 18 and 29 years old in good health. Some clones in this sample may be carry-over from other donors' samples. The CDR3 runs from the conserved cysteine through the conserved F or W. D genes are given only for firm matches. For some rows the clone size is stated as once, few or many, or as a class when expanded; others skip it.

clone size	V gene	J gene	D gene	CDR3 DNA	CDR3 protein
once	TRBV18	TRBJ2-2	-	TGTGCCAGCTCACTCAAACAGGGCGCGAACACCGGGGAGCTGTTTTTT	CASSLKQGANTGELFF
-	TRBV7-3	TRBJ2-1	-	TGTGCCAGCAGCCCGCAGGGGGGGACAGATTACAATGAGCAGTTCTTC	CASSPQGGTDYNEQFF
-	TRBV7-7	TRBJ2-5	-	TGTGCCAGCAGTCGAGCGGGTGGGGAGACCCAGTACTTC	CASSRAGGETQYF
-	TRBV5-1	TRBJ2-7	-	TGCGCCAGCAGCGAGTCAGGGAGCTCCTACGAGCAGTACTTC	CASSESGSSYEQYF
few	TRBV18	TRBJ2-3	-	TGTGCCAGCTCACAAAGCGGGAGCACAGATACGCAGTATTTT	CASSQSGSTDTQYF
-	TRBV28	TRBJ1-1	-	TGTGCCAGCAGTTTGGGGCAGGGAAGGGCGACCACTGAAGCTTTCTTT	CASSLGQGRATTEAFF
-	TRBV27	TRBJ2-7	TRBD1	TGTGCCAGCAAGAAATACGGGACAGGTTCCTACGAGCAGTACTTC	CASKKYGTGSYEQYF
-	TRBV18	TRBJ1-1	-	TGTGCCAGCTCAATGCTCACCTGGGATAACACTGAAGCTTTCTTT	CASSMLTWDNTEAFF
few	TRBV28	TRBJ2-1	TRBD2	TGTGCCAGGATCCGGACTAGCGGGAGGATCCCCTCCTACAATGAGCAGTTCTTC	CARIRTSGRIPSYNEQFF
many	TRBV30	TRBJ1-3	-	TGTGCCTGGTCACCACGGGCAAACACCATATATTTT	CAWSPRANTIYF
-	TRBV4-3	TRBJ2-5	-	TGCGCCAGCAGCCGGGGAGTCCTAGCTGAGACCCAGTACTTC	CASSRGVLAETQYF
-	TRBV5-6	TRBJ2-6	-	TGTGCCAGCAGCTTCAGGGTCTCGGGGGCCAACGTCCTGACTTTC	CASSFRVSGANVLTF
few	TRBV28	TRBJ2-7	TRBD1	TGTGCCAGCAGTTTGCGCTACAGGGGGCGAAGAGCGGGAGAGCAGTACTTC	CASSLRYRGRRAGEQYF
once	TRBV27	TRBJ1-5	-	TGTGCCAGCAGTCCAAAACCCGGGACGGATTATAGCAATCAGCCCCAGCATTTT	CASSPKPGTDYSNQPQHF
-	TRBV2	TRBJ1-1	-	TGTGCCAGCAGCGCTACCGGGAAGAGCACTGAAGCTTTCTTT	CASSATGKSTEAFF
-	TRBV4-2	TRBJ1-1	-	TGTGCCAGCAGCCAAGCATTATCCACTTACACTGAAGCTTTCTTT	CASSQALSTYTEAFF
few	TRBV30	TRBJ2-2	TRBD2	TGTGCCTGGAGTGAAGGGACTAGCGGTACCACCGGGGAGCTGTTTTTT	CAWSEGTSGTTGELFF
-	TRBV5-5	TRBJ2-2	-	TGTGCCAGCAGCTTGGTATCCCTAACCGGGGAGCTGTTTTTT	CASSLVSLTGELFF
-	TRBV5-1	TRBJ1-4	-	TGCGCCAGCAGCATCCAACCAGGGGTGGGAGATGAAAAACTGTTTTTT	CASSIQPGVGDEKLFF
-	TRBV5-4	TRBJ2-5	-	TGTGCCAGCAGCTTGGGGGAGCGGGAGACCCAGTACTTC	CASSLGERETQYF
-	TRBV9	TRBJ2-3	-	TGTGCCAGCAGCGTAGGTATAGTCGGAGGAGATACGCAGTATTTT	CASSVGIVGGDTQYF
-	TRBV7-7	TRBJ1-5	-	TGTGCCAGCAGCCCGACCCTGGGCCAGCCCCAGCATTTT	CASSPTLGQPQHF
few	TRBV29-1	TRBJ1-2	-	TGCAGCGTTACAGGAACTTGGGACTATGGCTACACCTTC	CSVTGTWDYGYTF
-	TRBV19	TRBJ2-7	-	TGTGCCAGTAGTATACCAGGGGGGCAGGGGTTCTCCTACGAGCAGTACTTC	CASSIPGGQGFSYEQYF
-	TRBV5-1	TRBJ1-1	-	TGCGCCAGCAGCCCGGGGGACCGTAGGAACACTGAAGCTTTCTTT	CASSPGDRRNTEAFF
-	TRBV5-1	TRBJ2-1	-	TGCGCCAGCAGCTTGGGTGGCAATGAGCAGTTCTTC	CASSLGGNEQFF
-	TRBV7-9	TRBJ2-1	-	TGTGCCAGCAGCCCCAGCAGGGTGGGCGGGGTGCGCCATGAGCAGTTCTTC	CASSPSRVGGVRHEQFF
-	TRBV5-4	TRBJ1-1	-	TGTGCCAGCAGCTTTTTCCTTGGACAAATGAACACTGAAGCTTTCTTT	CASSFFLGQMNTEAFF
few	TRBV19	TRBJ2-1	TRBD2	TGTGCCAGTAGTATAGCAGTAGCGGGAGCCTACAATGAGCAGTTCTTC	CASSIAVAGAYNEQFF
-	TRBV5-4	TRBJ1-6	-	TGTGCCAGCAGCTTGGTTAGGGATTCACCCCTCCACTTT	CASSLVRDSPLHF
-	TRBV2	TRBJ2-7	TRBD2	TGTGCCAGCGGATGGACTAGCGGGACCCTCGAGCAGTACTTC	CASGWTSGTLEQYF